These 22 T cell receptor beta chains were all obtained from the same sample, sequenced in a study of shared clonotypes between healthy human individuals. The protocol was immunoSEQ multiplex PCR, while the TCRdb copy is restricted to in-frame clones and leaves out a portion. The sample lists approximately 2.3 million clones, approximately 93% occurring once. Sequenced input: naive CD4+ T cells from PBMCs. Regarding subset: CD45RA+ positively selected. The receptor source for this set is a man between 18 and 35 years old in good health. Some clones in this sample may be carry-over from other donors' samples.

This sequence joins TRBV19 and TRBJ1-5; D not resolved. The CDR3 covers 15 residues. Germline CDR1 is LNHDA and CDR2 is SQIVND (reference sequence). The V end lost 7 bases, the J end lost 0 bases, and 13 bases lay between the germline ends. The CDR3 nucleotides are TGTGCCAGTAATTTACGCGACGATAGCAATCAGCCCCAGCATTTT. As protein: CASNLRDDSNQPQHF.

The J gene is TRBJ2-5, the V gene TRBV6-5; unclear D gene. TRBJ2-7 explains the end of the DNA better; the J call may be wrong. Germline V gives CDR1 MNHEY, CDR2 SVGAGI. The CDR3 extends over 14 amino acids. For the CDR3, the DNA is TGTGCCAGCAGTTCGCCGACAAGCTCCTACGAGCAGTACTTC. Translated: CASSSPTSSYEQYF.

This chain's CDR3 is CASSLAPPEPIYGYTF. CDR3 in DNA: TGTGCCAGCAGCTTGGCCCCCCCAGAGCCTATCTATGGCTACACCTTC. The rearrangement joins TRBV5-5 to TRBJ1-2; D uncertain. V lost 0 bases and J lost 4, with 16 bases in between. The CDR3 length is 16 residues. In germline, CDR1 is SGHKS, CDR2 YYEKEE (reference sequence).

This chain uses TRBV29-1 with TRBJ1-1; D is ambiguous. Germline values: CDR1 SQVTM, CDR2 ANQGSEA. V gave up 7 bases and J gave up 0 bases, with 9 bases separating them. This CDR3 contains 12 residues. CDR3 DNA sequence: TGCAGCGAGTATTTGATGAACACTGAAGCTTTCTTT. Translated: CSEYLMNTEAFF.

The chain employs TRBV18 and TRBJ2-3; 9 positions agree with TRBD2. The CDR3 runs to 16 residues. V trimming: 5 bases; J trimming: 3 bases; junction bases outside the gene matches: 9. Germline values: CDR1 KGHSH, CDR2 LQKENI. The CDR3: CASSANIAGETDTQYF. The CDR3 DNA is TGTGCCAGCTCAGCGAACATAGCGGGAGAAACAGATACGCAGTATTTT.

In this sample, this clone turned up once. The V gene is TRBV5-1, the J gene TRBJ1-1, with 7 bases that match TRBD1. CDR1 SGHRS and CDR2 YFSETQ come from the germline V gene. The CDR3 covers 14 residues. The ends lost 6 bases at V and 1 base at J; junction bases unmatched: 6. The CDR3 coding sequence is TGCGCCAGCACCTCGACAGGGTCGAACACTGAAGCTTTCTTT. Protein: CASTSTGSNTEAFF.

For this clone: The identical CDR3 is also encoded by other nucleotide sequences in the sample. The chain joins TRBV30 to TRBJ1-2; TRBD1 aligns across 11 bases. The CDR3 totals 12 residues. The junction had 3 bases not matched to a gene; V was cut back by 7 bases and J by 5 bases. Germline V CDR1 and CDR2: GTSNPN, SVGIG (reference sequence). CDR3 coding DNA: TGTGCCTCCGGGGACAGGGGGTATGGCTACACCTTC. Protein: CASGDRGYGYTF. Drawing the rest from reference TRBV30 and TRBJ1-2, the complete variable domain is SQTIHQWPATLVQPVGSPLSLECTVEGTSNPNLYWYRQAAGRGLQLLFYSVGIGQISSEVPQNLSASRPQDRQFILSSKKLLLSDSGFYLCASGDRGYGYTFGSGTRLTVV.

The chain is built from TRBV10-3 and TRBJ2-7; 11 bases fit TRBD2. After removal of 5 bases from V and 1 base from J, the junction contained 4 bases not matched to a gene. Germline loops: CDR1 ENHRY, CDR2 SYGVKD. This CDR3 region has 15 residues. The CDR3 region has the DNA TGTGCCATCAGTCCTCGGACTAGCGGGTCCTACGAGCAGTACTTC. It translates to CAISPRTSGSYEQYF.

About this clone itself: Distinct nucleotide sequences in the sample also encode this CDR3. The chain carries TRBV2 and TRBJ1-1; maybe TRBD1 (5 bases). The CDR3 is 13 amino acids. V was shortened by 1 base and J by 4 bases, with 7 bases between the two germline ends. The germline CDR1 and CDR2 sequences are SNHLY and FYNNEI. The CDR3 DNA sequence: TGTGCCAGCAGTGAAGGGCAGGGCACTGAAGCTTTCTTT. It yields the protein CASSEGQGTEAFF.

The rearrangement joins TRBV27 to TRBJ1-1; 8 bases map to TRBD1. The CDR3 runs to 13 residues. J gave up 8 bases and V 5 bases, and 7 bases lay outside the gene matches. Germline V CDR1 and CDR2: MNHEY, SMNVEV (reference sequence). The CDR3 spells CASSTSDRAEAFF. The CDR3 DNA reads TGTGCCAGCAGTACCTCGGACAGGGCAGAAGCTTTCTTT.

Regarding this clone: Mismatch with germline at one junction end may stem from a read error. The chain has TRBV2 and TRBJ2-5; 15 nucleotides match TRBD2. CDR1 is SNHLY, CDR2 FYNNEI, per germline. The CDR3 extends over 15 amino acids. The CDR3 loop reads CASRGGLAGGEAQYF. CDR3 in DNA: TGTGCCAGCAGGGGGGGACTAGCGGGAGGAGAGGCCCAGTACTTC.

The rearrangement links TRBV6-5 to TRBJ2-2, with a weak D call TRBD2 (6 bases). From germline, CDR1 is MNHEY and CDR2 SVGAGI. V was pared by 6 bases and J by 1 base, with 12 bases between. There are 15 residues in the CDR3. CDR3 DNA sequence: TGTGCCAGCAGAAAACTTAGCGGGAACACCGGGGAGCTGTTTTTT. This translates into CASRKLSGNTGELFF.

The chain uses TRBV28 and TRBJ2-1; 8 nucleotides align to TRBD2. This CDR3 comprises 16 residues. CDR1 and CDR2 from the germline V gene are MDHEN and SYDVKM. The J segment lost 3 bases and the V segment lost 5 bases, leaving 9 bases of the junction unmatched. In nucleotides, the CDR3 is TGTGCCAGCAGTGCCCCGGGACGGGGGGGCTACAATGAGCAGTTCTTC. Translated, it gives CASSAPGRGGYNEQFF.

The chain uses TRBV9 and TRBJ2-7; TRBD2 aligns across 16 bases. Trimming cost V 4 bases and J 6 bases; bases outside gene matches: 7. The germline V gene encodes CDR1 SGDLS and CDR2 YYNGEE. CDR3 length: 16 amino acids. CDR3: CASSPGTSGRASEQYF. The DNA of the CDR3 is TGTGCCAGCAGCCCGGGGACTAGCGGGAGGGCAAGCGAGCAGTACTTC.

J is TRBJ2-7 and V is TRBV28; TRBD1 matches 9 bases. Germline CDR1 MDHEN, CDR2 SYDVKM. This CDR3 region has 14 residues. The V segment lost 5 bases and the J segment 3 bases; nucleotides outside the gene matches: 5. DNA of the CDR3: TGTGCCAGCAGTAAGGGACAGGGTATCTACGAGCAGTACTTC. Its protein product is CASSKGQGIYEQYF.

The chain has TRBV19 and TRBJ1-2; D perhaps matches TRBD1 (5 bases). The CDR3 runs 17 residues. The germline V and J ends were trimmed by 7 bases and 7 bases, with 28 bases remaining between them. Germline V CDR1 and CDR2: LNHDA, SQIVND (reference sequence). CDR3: CASKPQHRTTYFSGYTF. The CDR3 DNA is TGTGCCAGTAAACCTCAGCACAGGACAACATATTTTAGTGGCTACACCTTC.

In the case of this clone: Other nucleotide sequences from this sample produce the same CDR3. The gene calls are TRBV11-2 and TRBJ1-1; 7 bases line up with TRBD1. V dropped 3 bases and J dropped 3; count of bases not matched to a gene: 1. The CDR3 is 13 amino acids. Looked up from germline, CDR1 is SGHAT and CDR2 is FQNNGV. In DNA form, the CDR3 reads TGTGCCAGCAGCTTCCAGGGGGACACTGAAGCTTTCTTT. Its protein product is CASSFQGDTEAFF.

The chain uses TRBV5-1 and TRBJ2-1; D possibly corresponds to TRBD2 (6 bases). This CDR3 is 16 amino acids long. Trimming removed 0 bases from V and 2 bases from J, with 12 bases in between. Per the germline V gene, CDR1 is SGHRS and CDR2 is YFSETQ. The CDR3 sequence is CASSLAGGNTYNEQFF. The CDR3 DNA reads TGCGCCAGCAGCTTGGCCGGGGGAAATACCTACAATGAGCAGTTCTTC.

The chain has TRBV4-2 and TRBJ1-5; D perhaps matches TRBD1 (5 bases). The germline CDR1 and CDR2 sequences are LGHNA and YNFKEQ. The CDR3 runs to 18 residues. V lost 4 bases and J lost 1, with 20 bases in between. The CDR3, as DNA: TGTGCCAGCAGCCGGGACCACGGGGGACGGGGCAGCAATCAGCCCCAGCATTTT. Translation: CASSRDHGGRGSNQPQHF.

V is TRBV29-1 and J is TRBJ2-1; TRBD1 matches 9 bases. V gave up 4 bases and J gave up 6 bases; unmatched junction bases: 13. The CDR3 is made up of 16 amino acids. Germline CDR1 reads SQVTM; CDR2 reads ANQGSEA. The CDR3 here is CSVVGVEDRGGNEQFF. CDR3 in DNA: TGCAGCGTTGTGGGGGTCGAGGACAGGGGTGGCAATGAGCAGTTCTTC.

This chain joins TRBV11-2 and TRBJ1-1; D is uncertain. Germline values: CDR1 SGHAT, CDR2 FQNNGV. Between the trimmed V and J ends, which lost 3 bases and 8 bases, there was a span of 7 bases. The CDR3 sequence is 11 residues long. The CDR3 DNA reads TGTGCCAGCAGCTTTATGAGCGAAGCTTTCTTT. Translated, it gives CASSFMSEAFF.

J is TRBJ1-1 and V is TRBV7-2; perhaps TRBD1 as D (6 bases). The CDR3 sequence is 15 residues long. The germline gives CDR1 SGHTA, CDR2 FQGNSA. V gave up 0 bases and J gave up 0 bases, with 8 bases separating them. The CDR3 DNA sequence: TGTGCCAGCAGCTTAGCCGGACAGATGAACACTGAAGCTTTCTTT. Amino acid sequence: CASSLAGQMNTEAFF.